The next 20 T cell receptor beta chains were all read from a single sample in a study of monozygotic twins with inflammatory bowel disease. TCRdb reprocessed the 5' RACE reads and keeps a single row for each CDR3 protein, giving no DNA. The listing contains a few hundred thousand distinct CDR3 sequences. What was sequenced was blood. The receptors shown here come from a human donor with ulcerative colitis or Crohn's disease, or a healthy co-twin of an affected twin (not recorded which).

This sequence joins TRBV13 and TRBJ2-7; the TRBD1 assignment by TCRdb is unverifiable without DNA. The germline V gene encodes CDR1 PRHDT and CDR2 FYEKMQ (reference sequence). CDR3 length equals 16 residues. CDR3 sequence reads: CASSFYPRQFSYEQYF.

V usage is TRBV5-1 and J usage is TRBJ1-1. Germline V lookup: CDR1 SGHRS, CDR2 YFSETQ. The CDR3 is 12 residues long. The CDR3: CASSPRGREAFF.

CDR3 region: CASSVLAGLSYEQYF. This sequence joins TRBV25-1 and TRBJ2-7; checking the TCRdb D call of TRBD2 is not possible without DNA. The germline gives CDR1 MGHDK, CDR2 SYGVNS. This CDR3 is 15 amino acids long.

The J gene is TRBJ2-3, the V gene TRBV12-5; the D gene TCRdb calls, TRBD2, cannot be checked with no DNA. CDR3 size: 16 residues. In germline, CDR1 is LGHNT, CDR2 FRNRAP. Here the CDR3 reads CASGKGTSGYTDTQYF. Together with reference TRBV12-5 and TRBJ2-3, the CDR3 gives the full variable domain: DARVTQTPRHKVTEMGQEVTMRCQPILGHNTVFWYRQTMMQGLELLAYFRNRAPLDDSGMPKDRFSAEMPDATLATLKIQPSEPRDSAVYFCASGKGTSGYTDTQYFGPGTRLTVL.

This rearrangement joins TRBV10-3 to TRBJ2-6; TCRdb outputs TRBD1, but without DNA this stays unchecked. Germline V gene lookup returns CDR1 ENHRY and CDR2 SYGVKD. This CDR3 comprises 16 residues. The CDR3 loop is CAIQTGGGSGANVLTF.

The V gene is TRBV24-1, the J gene TRBJ2-1; no DNA is available, so the TRBD2 call from TCRdb remains unchecked. This CDR3 is 14 amino acids long. CDR1 is KGHDR, CDR2 SFDVKD, per germline. The CDR3 sequence is CATRSGTSWDEQFF.

The rearrangement uses TRBV11-2 and TRBJ1-1; without DNA, the TCRdb call of TRBD1 cannot be checked. Per the germline V gene, CDR1 is SGHAT and CDR2 is FQNNGV. The CDR3 totals 13 residues. CDR3: CASILGGDTEAFF.

The V call is TRBV25-1, the J call TRBJ2-7; the TRBD1 assignment by TCRdb is unverifiable without DNA. The CDR3 is 12 amino acids. Germline V gives CDR1 MGHDK, CDR2 SYGVNS. The CDR3 reads CASRGDSYEQYF.

The chain has TRBV20-1 and TRBJ2-3; there is no DNA to check the TCRdb D call of TRBD1. This CDR3 has 13 amino acids. Germline V gives CDR1 DFQATT, CDR2 SNEGSKA (reference sequence). The CDR3 reads CSARGQGTDTQYF.

This CDR3 is CASRGLAVNTGELFF. The chain employs TRBV5-1 and TRBJ2-2; the D call from TCRdb, TRBD2, cannot be confirmed without DNA. The CDR3 sequence is 15 residues long. Germline V CDR1 and CDR2: SGHRS, YFSETQ. The variable domain in full, completed from reference TRBV5-1 and TRBJ2-2, reads KAGVTQTPRYLIKTRGQQVTLSCSPISGHRSVSWYQQTPGQGLQFLFEYFSETQRNKGNFPGRFSGRQFSNSRSEMNVSTLELGDSALYLCASRGLAVNTGELFFGEGSRLTVL.

This chain links TRBV5-1 with TRBJ1-1. This CDR3 comprises 15 residues. Germline V gene lookup returns CDR1 SGHRS and CDR2 YFSETQ. CDR3 region: CASSLVVERNTEAFF.

This rearrangement joins TRBV18 to TRBJ2-2. Germline assignment: CDR1 KGHSH and CDR2 LQKENI. The CDR3 has 17 residues. The CDR3 loop reads CASSPRPRITNTGELFF.

The chain uses TRBV20-1 and TRBJ2-5; lacking DNA, the TRBD2 call made by TCRdb goes unchecked. This CDR3 has 13 amino acids. CDR1 DFQATT and CDR2 SNEGSKA come from the germline V gene (reference sequence). CDR3 amino acids: CSATTSGTETQYF.

The chain has TRBV20-1 and TRBJ2-3; no DNA is available, so the TRBD2 call from TCRdb remains unchecked. The CDR3 loop spans 14 amino acids. Germline V lookup: CDR1 DFQATT, CDR2 SNEGSKA (reference sequence). The CDR3: CSASSGGAKDTQYF.

The rearrangement uses TRBV7-8 and TRBJ2-1; the TRBD2 assignment by TCRdb is unverifiable without DNA. The CDR3 contains 19 residues. Germline CDR1 SGHVS, CDR2 FQNEAQ. The CDR3 loop reads CASSLPVPSGRSSYNEQFF. The full variable domain, with the rest looked up from reference TRBV7-8 and TRBJ2-1, is GAGVSQSPRYKVAKRGQDVALRCDPISGHVSLFWYQQALGQGPEFLTYFQNEAQLDKSGLPSDRFFAERPEGSVSTLKIQRTQQEDSAVYLCASSLPVPSGRSSYNEQFFGPGTRLTVL.

The chain uses TRBV12-3 or TRBV12-4 and TRBJ1-4. CDR3 length equals 14 residues. The CDR3 sequence: CASSQGLNNEKLFF.

This chain uses TRBV18 with TRBJ2-7; absent DNA, TCRdb's TRBD1 call cannot be checked. The CDR3 has 14 amino acids. Germline lookup yields CDR1 KGHSH and CDR2 LQKENI. The CDR3 protein is CASSLSQGIYEQYF. Together with reference TRBV18 and TRBJ2-7, the CDR3 gives the full variable domain: NAGVMQNPRHLVRRRGQEARLRCSPMKGHSHVYWYRQLPEEGLKFMVYLQKENIIDESGMPKERFSAEFPKEGPSILRIQQVVRGDSAAYFCASSLSQGIYEQYFGPGTRLTVT.

The chain is built from TRBV28 and TRBJ1-1. Per germline, CDR1 MDHEN and CDR2 SYDVKM. The CDR3 length is 12 residues. The CDR3 region is CASSLRNTEAFF.

The rearrangement joins TRBV7-2 to TRBJ1-6; without DNA, the TCRdb call of TRBD1 cannot be checked. The CDR3 spans 13 residues. Germline CDR1 reads SGHTA; CDR2 reads FQGNSA. This chain's CDR3 is CASSPPAGAPLHF.

The chain carries TRBV7-9 and TRBJ2-5; TCRdb picks TRBD1, but there is no DNA to check that call. The CDR3 is 15 residues long. Germline CDR1 SEHNR, CDR2 FQNEAQ (reference sequence). The CDR3 loop is CASSTSGGAVETQYF.